The source of this TCR beta chain is a study of siplizumab effects on memory and regulatory T cells. The study, taken as a whole, reports: Mappable alloreactive CD4+ clones were on average approximately 72% Treg-derived with siplizumab, around 30% in controls. Memory cells seemed less diverse than naive T cells, which also seemed major contributors to the alloresponse. Phenotypic classification as naive or memory proved unattainable for roughly 75-96% of proliferating CD4+ or CD8+ clones.

V dropped 5 bases and J dropped 4; count of bases not matched to a gene: 9. The CDR3 consists of 17 residues. Germline values: CDR1 MGHRA, CDR2 YSYEKL. Worth noting for this clone: Its matching antigen is unknown.

The data were produced by immunoSEQ multiplex PCR, yet TCRdb's version contains in-frame clones alone and is incomplete. The sample records fewer than 70,000 clones, 80% to 90% being singletons. This TCR came from a human donor in good health. This chain uses TRBV4-1 with TRBJ2-2, with 11 bases aligning to TRBD2. The sequencing input was Tregs sorted from blood. Here the CDR3 reads CASSKMGLAEATGELFF. In DNA, the CDR3 is TGCGCCAGCAGCAAAATGGGACTAGCGGAGGCCACCGGGGAGCTGTTTTTT.